This T cell receptor (beta chain) came from a study of metastatic and nonmetastatic thyroid tumors. Trimming pared 10 bases from V and 6 bases from J, leaving 16 bases between. Germline CDR1 WNHNN, CDR2 SYGVQD (reference sequence). The CDR3 is 12 residues long. TCRdb reprocessed the PCR reads via MiXCR. There are 20,000 to 25,000 clones in the sample; approximately 20% occur only once, and roughly 21% lies in the top ten. Among the patients, none had received any treatment before thyroid surgery. Material for sequencing was blood. The sequence was obtained from a male donor with papillary thyroid cancer or a benign thyroid nodule (not recorded which). Some clones in this sample may be carry-over from other donors' samples. This chain connects TRBV10-1 to TRBJ2-7, with D possibly being TRBD2 (6 bases). Here the CDR3 DNA reads TGCGCCACCCCGGGAGACTATCTCGAGCAGTACTTC. Translation gives CATPGDYLEQYF.